This T cell receptor beta chain was observed in a study of radiotherapy plus CTLA-4 blockade in lung cancer. The study treated chemo-refractory metastatic non-small-cell lung cancer patients with focal radiation plus ipilimumab CTLA-4 blockade. A word on this clone: As yet, its antigen is unknown.

Profiling relied on immunoSEQ multiplex PCR, and the TCRdb table lists in-frame clones only, not all of them. The data show over 45,000 clones, 65% to 80% seen once. Between the trimmed V and J ends, which lost 4 bases and 6 bases, there was a span of 12 bases. This CDR3 has 13 amino acids. The germline CDR1 and CDR2 sequences are SNHLY and FYNNEI. Study observations and caveats: Early clone dynamics of blood T cells, plus interferon-beta, reportedly predicted response best. Expansion in blood of tumor-derived TCR clones was seen after radiotherapy plus ipilimumab.

This sequence originates from a human donor with non-small cell lung cancer who had a complete response to radiotherapy plus ipilimumab. This sample comprised peripheral blood, obtained from a patient treated with radiotherapy plus ipilimumab. The rearrangement links TRBV2 to TRBJ1-1, with D possibly being TRBD1 (6 bases). CDR3 DNA: TGTGCCAGCAGTGGACACAGGGCCCCTGAAGCTTTCTTT. It encodes CASSGHRAPEAFF.